This T cell receptor (beta chain) was retrieved from a study of blood T cell repertoires in COVID-19. Across the whole study: Samples taken during acute and convalescent COVID-19 were collected in the United States, Italy and Spain. In each case, the material was cDNA or gDNA derived from T cells, B-cell-depleted T cells, or PBMCs.

The CDR3 contains 15 residues. Germline V gene lookup returns CDR1 SGHTA and CDR2 FQGNSA. The ends were cut back, 0 bases at V and 5 bases at J, with 13 bases in the middle. In the source study's methods: Counts of nucleated cells, estimated from reference gene primer amplification, were obtained. Sequencing used immunoSEQ multiplex PCR; TCRdb keeps in-frame clones, though not all of them. That table furnishes V, J and clone size, whereas the DNA furnished D and trimming. The data hold 150,000 to 200,000 clones, with about 88% observed a single time. Specimen: peripheral blood. This rearrangement joins TRBV7-2 to TRBJ2-5; tentatively, D is TRBD2 (6 bases). The sequence was obtained from a man younger than 35 who had recovered from COVID-19. Here the CDR3 DNA reads TGTGCCAGCAGCTTAGCGGTCGGGAGACCGGAGACCCAGTACTTC. This codes for CASSLAVGRPETQYF.